Listed below are T cell receptor beta chains from one sample, sequenced in a study of blood T cell repertoires in COVID-19. Measured with immunoSEQ multiplex PCR; TCRdb has only the in-frame clones, and not every one. The sample holds about 290,000 clones, over 85% seen once. The material sequenced was peripheral blood. These receptors came from a woman aged 25 to 39 with COVID-19, enrolled during active disease. CDR3s include the opening cysteine and the closing phenylalanine or tryptophan. D genes are given only for firm matches. Not all rows give a size; the values are once, few, many and, for expanded clones, a class.

cdr3_nt: TGCAGTGCTAGTCAGGACAGCTACTATGGCTACACCTTC
cdr3_aa: CSASQDSYYGYTF
j_call: TRBJ1-2
cdr3_length: 13
d_call: -
clone_size: -
v_call: TRBV20-1

cdr3_nt: TGTGCCAGCAGCTTGCCCTTTGGACAGGGTGGTGAGACCCAGTACTTC
cdr3_aa: CASSLPFGQGGETQYF
j_call: TRBJ2-5
cdr3_length: 16
d_call: TRBD1
clone_size: -
v_call: TRBV5-6

cdr3_nt: TGTGCCAGCAGCATATCTTACAGCGGGGGTCTCTACGAGCAGTACTTC
cdr3_aa: CASSISYSGGLYEQYF
j_call: TRBJ2-7
cdr3_length: 16
d_call: TRBD2
clone_size: -
v_call: TRBV13

cdr3_nt: TGTGCCAGCAGCTTAGTTGTGGGAGGCGCAGAGTACTTC
cdr3_aa: CASSLVVGGAEYF
j_call: TRBJ2-7
cdr3_length: 13
d_call: -
clone_size: -
v_call: TRBV7-2

cdr3_nt: TGTGCCAGTAGCCTACAGGGATATGGCTACACCTTC
cdr3_aa: CASSLQGYGYTF
j_call: TRBJ1-2
cdr3_length: 12
d_call: -
clone_size: once
v_call: TRBV19

cdr3_nt: TGTGCCAGCAGCCCCGGACAGACCGGGGAGCTGTTTTTT
cdr3_aa: CASSPGQTGELFF
j_call: TRBJ2-2
cdr3_length: 13
d_call: -
clone_size: -
v_call: TRBV12-3/TRBV12-4

cdr3_nt: TGCGCCAGCAGCTTAGAGAGGGCCGGCTATGGCTACACCTTC
cdr3_aa: CASSLERAGYGYTF
j_call: TRBJ1-2
cdr3_length: 14
d_call: -
clone_size: -
v_call: TRBV5-1

cdr3_nt: TGTGCCAGCAGGTACTCTACCCCGGATGGCTACACCTTC
cdr3_aa: CASRYSTPDGYTF
j_call: TRBJ1-2
cdr3_length: 13
d_call: -
clone_size: -
v_call: TRBV6-2/TRBV6-3

cdr3_nt: TGTGCCAGCAGCCAAGATCGGCAAAGGGGCACCATATATTTT
cdr3_aa: CASSQDRQRGTIYF
j_call: TRBJ1-3
cdr3_length: 14
d_call: -
clone_size: -
v_call: TRBV14

cdr3_nt: TGTGCCAGCAGCCAAGATCAGGGCAGGATGAACACTGAAGCTTTCTTT
cdr3_aa: CASSQDQGRMNTEAFF
j_call: TRBJ1-1
cdr3_length: 16
d_call: -
clone_size: -
v_call: TRBV4-2

cdr3_nt: TGTGCCAGCAGTGCGGAGGCCACTGGAAACACCATATATTTT
cdr3_aa: CASSAEATGNTIYF
j_call: TRBJ1-3
cdr3_length: 14
d_call: -
clone_size: -
v_call: TRBV3-1/TRBV3-2

cdr3_nt: TGTGCCAGCAGTGGCAGGGGAGGGAATTACGAGCAGTACTTC
cdr3_aa: CASSGRGGNYEQYF
j_call: TRBJ2-7
cdr3_length: 14
d_call: -
clone_size: -
v_call: TRBV7-9

cdr3_nt: TGTGCCAGCAGCTTTGTCCTGAGGACTAGCGGTGCGAATGAGCAGTTCTTC
cdr3_aa: CASSFVLRTSGANEQFF
j_call: TRBJ2-1
cdr3_length: 17
d_call: TRBD2
clone_size: -
v_call: TRBV7-2

cdr3_nt: TGTGCCAGCAGCCTACTTGGGACTTCGAATGAGCAGTTCTTC
cdr3_aa: CASSLLGTSNEQFF
j_call: TRBJ2-1
cdr3_length: 14
d_call: -
clone_size: -
v_call: TRBV5-4

cdr3_nt: TGTGCCAGCAGTTTAAACCGACTTCCTGGAAACACCATATATTTT
cdr3_aa: CASSLNRLPGNTIYF
j_call: TRBJ1-3
cdr3_length: 15
d_call: -
clone_size: -
v_call: TRBV27

cdr3_nt: TGTGCCAGCAGTGAGCCCGGGGGTAACTATGGCTACACCTTC
cdr3_aa: CASSEPGGNYGYTF
j_call: TRBJ1-2
cdr3_length: 14
d_call: -
clone_size: -
v_call: TRBV6-1

cdr3_nt: TGTGCCAGCAGCGCAGACAGGTTAATTAGCAATCAGCCCCAGCATTTT
cdr3_aa: CASSADRLISNQPQHF
j_call: TRBJ1-5
cdr3_length: 16
d_call: -
clone_size: -
v_call: TRBV7-9

cdr3_nt: TGTGCCAGCAGTTACTTGGTGGCTAACTATGGCTACACCTTC
cdr3_aa: CASSYLVANYGYTF
j_call: TRBJ1-2
cdr3_length: 14
d_call: -
clone_size: -
v_call: TRBV28

cdr3_nt: TGTGCCAGCAGTCTGACGACGACGGGGGTCTATGGCTACACCTTC
cdr3_aa: CASSLTTTGVYGYTF
j_call: TRBJ1-2
cdr3_length: 15
d_call: -
clone_size: -
v_call: TRBV6-5

cdr3_nt: TGTGCCAGCAGCTTCCTAGGGAGGGGGGGGAGTGAGCAGTTCTTC
cdr3_aa: CASSFLGRGGSEQFF
j_call: TRBJ2-1
cdr3_length: 15
d_call: -
clone_size: -
v_call: TRBV7-9

cdr3_nt: TGTGCCAGCAGCATAACCCCGGGACAGAAACAGCCCCAGCATTTT
cdr3_aa: CASSITPGQKQPQHF
j_call: TRBJ1-5
cdr3_length: 15
d_call: TRBD1
clone_size: -
v_call: TRBV5-5

cdr3_nt: TGTGCCACCAGTGCACGGGACAGCTATGGCTACACCTTC
cdr3_aa: CATSARDSYGYTF
j_call: TRBJ1-2
cdr3_length: 13
d_call: TRBD1
clone_size: -
v_call: TRBV24-1

cdr3_nt: TGTGCCAGCTCCCCCGGACAGGGTGTAGGCTACACCTTC
cdr3_aa: CASSPGQGVGYTF
j_call: TRBJ1-2
cdr3_length: 13
d_call: TRBD1
clone_size: -
v_call: TRBV18

cdr3_nt: TGTGCCAGCAGTTTCTATTATCCCCCGGTGACAGGCCCAAACTATGGCTACACCTTC
cdr3_aa: CASSFYYPPVTGPNYGYTF
j_call: TRBJ1-2
cdr3_length: 19
d_call: -
clone_size: -
v_call: TRBV28

cdr3_nt: TGTGCCAGCAGCTTGCAGGGTGCGACTGAAGCTTTCTTT
cdr3_aa: CASSLQGATEAFF
j_call: TRBJ1-1
cdr3_length: 13
d_call: -
clone_size: -
v_call: TRBV7-9

cdr3_nt: TGTGCCAGCAGCAACAACAGGGGACAGGGAAGGGAGCAGTACTTC
cdr3_aa: CASSNNRGQGREQYF
j_call: TRBJ2-7
cdr3_length: 15
d_call: -
clone_size: -
v_call: TRBV21-1

cdr3_nt: TGTGCCAGCAGCACCGACAGGGGGCATGAGCAGTTCTTC
cdr3_aa: CASSTDRGHEQFF
j_call: TRBJ2-1
cdr3_length: 13
d_call: TRBD1
clone_size: once
v_call: TRBV11-3

cdr3_nt: TGTGCCAGCAGTTTAGGGGAAAGGGGGTCACCCCTCCACTTT
cdr3_aa: CASSLGERGSPLHF
j_call: TRBJ1-6
cdr3_length: 14
d_call: -
clone_size: -
v_call: TRBV27

cdr3_nt: TGTGCCAGCAGCCAAGATGAGGCTAGCGGGGGGGTAGATACGCAGTATTTT
cdr3_aa: CASSQDEASGGVDTQYF
j_call: TRBJ2-3
cdr3_length: 17
d_call: TRBD2
clone_size: few
v_call: TRBV4-2

cdr3_nt: TGTGCCAGCAGGCCGTACAAGGAGGGTATGAACACTGAAGCTTTCTTT
cdr3_aa: CASRPYKEGMNTEAFF
j_call: TRBJ1-1
cdr3_length: 16
d_call: -
clone_size: -
v_call: TRBV2

cdr3_nt: TGTGCCAGCTGTCCGGGGGGTTGGACTGAAGCTTTCTTT
cdr3_aa: CASCPGGWTEAFF
j_call: TRBJ1-1
cdr3_length: 13
d_call: -
clone_size: -
v_call: TRBV2

cdr3_nt: TGTGCCAGCAGCTTAAAAGCGGGGGGGCCCTTCCTCGAGCAGTACTTC
cdr3_aa: CASSLKAGGPFLEQYF
j_call: TRBJ2-7
cdr3_length: 16
d_call: TRBD2
clone_size: -
v_call: TRBV13